The present T cell receptor (beta chain) was sequenced within a study of T-cell memory formation after mild COVID-19. Trimming shortened V by 0 bases and J by 2 bases, and 7 bases separated the two germline ends. This CDR3 has 14 amino acids. Germline loops: CDR1 SGHRS, CDR2 YFSETQ. Using its own MiXCR run on the 5' RACE reads, TCRdb lists one record per CDR3 protein. The sample yields roughly 240,000 distinct CDR3 sequences, 16% seen once. This TCR came from a man between 18 and 29 years old who had mild COVID-19 (a few samples of this study predate the infection). Cell type and time point are not known. The chain combines TRBV5-1 with TRBJ2-3; D gene unclear. Material: PBMCs or a T cell subset sorted from them (not recorded which). In DNA form, the CDR3 reads TGCGCCAGCAGCTTGGGTGTGAACACAGATACGCAGTATTTT. Its protein product is CASSLGVNTDTQYF.